This T cell receptor beta chain was retrieved from a study of human T cells and chemical hapten exposure. The library gave individual cDNA molecules unique molecular identifiers. MiXCR, run by TCRdb on the RACE reads, gives a single entry per CDR3 protein. The sample comprises approximately 80,000 distinct CDR3 sequences, approximately 8% of which are singletons, and roughly 1.4% rests with the top ten. Per germline, CDR1 SGHAT and CDR2 FQNNGV. V lost 5 bases and J lost 0; bases outside the gene matches: 11. This CDR3 contains 17 residues. In its sample, this clonotype was seen a few times. Stated time point: patch test 1, 2 weeks after DPC sensitization. The treatment here: therapeutic diphenylcyclopropenone sensitization with weekly scalp DPC. Before extraction, the whole blood was not fractionated, and total RNA was taken from it.

Here the sequenced sample was whole blood, taken in connection with sensitization to the hapten diphenylcyclopropenone (DPC). This receptor was identified in a woman aged 30 to 39 with alopecia areata. Some clones in this sample may be carry-over from other donors' samples. The rearrangement links TRBV11-2 to TRBJ1-1; 8 nucleotides match TRBD1. The CDR3 spells CASSPRQGHVMNTEAFF. Here the CDR3 DNA reads TGTGCCAGCAGCCCAAGACAGGGGCACGTTATGAACACTGAAGCTTTCTTT.